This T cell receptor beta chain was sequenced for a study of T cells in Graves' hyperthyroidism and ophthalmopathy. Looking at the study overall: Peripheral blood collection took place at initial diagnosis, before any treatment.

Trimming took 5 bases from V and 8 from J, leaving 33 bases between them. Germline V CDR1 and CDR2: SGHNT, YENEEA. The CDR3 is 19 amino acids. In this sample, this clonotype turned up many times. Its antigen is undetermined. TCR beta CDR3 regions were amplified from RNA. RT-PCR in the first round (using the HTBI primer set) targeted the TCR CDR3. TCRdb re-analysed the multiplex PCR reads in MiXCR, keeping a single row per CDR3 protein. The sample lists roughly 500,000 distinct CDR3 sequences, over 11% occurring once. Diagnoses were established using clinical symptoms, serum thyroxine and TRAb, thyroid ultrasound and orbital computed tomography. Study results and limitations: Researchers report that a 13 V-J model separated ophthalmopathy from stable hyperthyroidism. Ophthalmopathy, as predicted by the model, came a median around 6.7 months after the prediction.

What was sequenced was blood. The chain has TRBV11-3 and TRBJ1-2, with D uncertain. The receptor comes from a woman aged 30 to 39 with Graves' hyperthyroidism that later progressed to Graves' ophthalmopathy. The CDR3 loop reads CASSRLKLFDPGTLRGYTF. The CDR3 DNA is TGTGCCAGCAGCCGCTTAAAACTCTTTGATCCCGGCACTTTGAGGGGCTACACCTTC.